A selection of T cell receptor beta chains follows, all from one sample in a study of blood T cell repertoires in COVID-19. The repertoire was sequenced with immunoSEQ multiplex PCR; TCRdb's copy has only in-frame clones and lacks some. Among about 140,000 clones listed, around four fifths were seen once. Sequences were obtained from peripheral blood. These receptors all come from a woman of 80 years or more with acute or convalescent COVID-19. Each CDR3 is given with its conserved first and last residue. Each record gives: D gene, clone size, V gene, J gene, CDR3 DNA, CDR3 protein. A D gene is named only where the DNA matches it firmly. Part of the rows lack a size; the others show once, few, many or a class for expanded clones.

>TRBD1|once|TRBV6-5|TRBJ1-1
TGTGCCAGTAGTCGACAGGGTACTAACACTGAAGCTTTCTTT
CASSRQGTNTEAFF
>TRBD1|once|TRBV5-1|TRBJ2-7
TGCGCCAGCAGCAAGTCCGGGACAGAGTCCTACGAGCAGTACTTC
CASSKSGTESYEQYF
>-|-|TRBV27|TRBJ1-1
TGTGCCAGCAGTTGGTTTCGGGACACTGAAGCTTTCTTT
CASSWFRDTEAFF
>-|-|TRBV13|TRBJ1-2
TGTGCCAGCAGTCCTCCGGCTTGGGGGGGCGACATGGGCTACACCTTC
CASSPPAWGGDMGYTF
>-|-|TRBV6-5|TRBJ2-3
TGTGCCAGCAACCCCCCGGGCACAGATACGCAGTATTTT
CASNPPGTDTQYF
>-|-|TRBV4-2|TRBJ2-7
TGTGCCAGCAGCCAAGACGGGAGCCGAGGGTCCTACGAGCAGTACTTC
CASSQDGSRGSYEQYF
>-|-|TRBV28|TRBJ1-6
TGTGCCAGCAGCCGCAACCGAGCCCTCCACTTT
CASSRNRALHF
>-|-|TRBV19|TRBJ2-7
TGTGCCAGTACTTTCCCTTACGAGCAGTACTTC
CASTFPYEQYF
>TRBD2|-|TRBV24-1|TRBJ2-3
TGTGCCACCAGTGACCCCGCCCCGACTAGCGGGAACGCAGATACGCAGTATTTT
CATSDPAPTSGNADTQYF
>TRBD2|-|TRBV11-2|TRBJ2-3
TGTGCCAGCAGCTTAGGCCCTCTAGCGGCGCAGTATTTT
CASSLGPLAAQYF
>TRBD1|-|TRBV18|TRBJ2-7
TGTGCCAGCTCACTGACAGGGGGGCCCCTCTCCTACGAGCAGTACTTC
CASSLTGGPLSYEQYF
>-|-|TRBV4-1|TRBJ1-1
TGCGCCAGCAGCCAAGAGGGGGCGGACGAAGCTTTCTTT
CASSQEGADEAFF
>-|-|TRBV6-2/TRBV6-3|TRBJ1-6
TGTGCCAGCAGTTACTCGATGGGGGCTCCCCTCCACTTT
CASSYSMGAPLHF
>-|-|TRBV5-1|TRBJ2-3
TGCGCCAGCAGCGTTACCTTAGCGGGGACAGGCACAGATACGCAGTATTTT
CASSVTLAGTGTDTQYF
>-|-|TRBV5-4|TRBJ1-2
TGTGCCAGCAGCCAAATAACAGGGACGGCTAACTATGGCTACACCTTC
CASSQITGTANYGYTF
>TRBD1|-|TRBV5-1|TRBJ1-6
TGCGCCAGCAGCCTAGGACAGGGTGGTGGTTCACCCCTCCACTTT
CASSLGQGGGSPLHF
>-|-|TRBV27|TRBJ2-7
TGTGCCAGCAGTTCTTGGACAGATGCCTACGAGCAGTACTTC
CASSSWTDAYEQYF
>-|-|TRBV5-8|TRBJ2-3
TGTGCCAGCAGCTCCTCCCAAACACTAGACCTCACAGATACGCAGTATTTT
CASSSSQTLDLTDTQYF
>-|-|TRBV29-1|TRBJ1-2
TGCAGCGTTGGGGAGAAAGCGGAAGGCTACACCTTC
CSVGEKAEGYTF
>-|-|TRBV5-4|TRBJ1-3
TGTGCCAGCAGCTTGGACAGCGGGTCTGGAAACACCATATATTTT
CASSLDSGSGNTIYF
>-|-|TRBV12-5|TRBJ1-3
TGTGCTAGTGGTACCGGGAGAAACACCATATATTTT
CASGTGRNTIYF
>TRBD2|few|TRBV7-9|TRBJ2-1
TGTGCCAGCAGCTTACCACCCCGACTAGCGGGTTTTAACAATGAGCAGTTCTTC
CASSLPPRLAGFNNEQFF
>TRBD1|-|TRBV7-3|TRBJ2-2
TGTGCCAGCAGCTCCAACAGGGGTGAGCTGTTTTTT
CASSSNRGELFF
>-|-|TRBV5-6|TRBJ2-3
TGTGCCAGCAGCTTGGTGCGGCGGGGCGCAGATACGCAGTATTTT
CASSLVRRGADTQYF
>TRBD2|once|TRBV5-1|TRBJ2-2
TGCGCCAGCAGCTTGGGTCCACGGGCGGGAGATACCGGGGAGCTGTTTTTT
CASSLGPRAGDTGELFF
>-|-|TRBV5-1|TRBJ2-1
TGCGCCAGCAGCGCCAGGAATGAGCAGTTCTTC
CASSARNEQFF